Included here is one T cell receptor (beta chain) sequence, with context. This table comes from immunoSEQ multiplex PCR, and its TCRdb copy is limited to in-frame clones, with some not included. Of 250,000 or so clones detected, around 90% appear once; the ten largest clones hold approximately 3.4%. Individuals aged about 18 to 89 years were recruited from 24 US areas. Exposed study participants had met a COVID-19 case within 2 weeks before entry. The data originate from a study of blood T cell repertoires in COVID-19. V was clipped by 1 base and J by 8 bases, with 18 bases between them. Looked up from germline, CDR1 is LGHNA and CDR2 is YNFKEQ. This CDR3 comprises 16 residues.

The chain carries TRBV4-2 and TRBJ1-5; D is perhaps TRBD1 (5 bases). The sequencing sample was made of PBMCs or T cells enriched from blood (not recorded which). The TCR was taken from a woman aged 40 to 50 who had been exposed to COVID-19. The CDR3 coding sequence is TGTGCCAGCAGCCAAGGCCAAGGCGGGGCGATGGAGCCCCAGCATTTT. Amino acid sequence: CASSQGQGGAMEPQHF.